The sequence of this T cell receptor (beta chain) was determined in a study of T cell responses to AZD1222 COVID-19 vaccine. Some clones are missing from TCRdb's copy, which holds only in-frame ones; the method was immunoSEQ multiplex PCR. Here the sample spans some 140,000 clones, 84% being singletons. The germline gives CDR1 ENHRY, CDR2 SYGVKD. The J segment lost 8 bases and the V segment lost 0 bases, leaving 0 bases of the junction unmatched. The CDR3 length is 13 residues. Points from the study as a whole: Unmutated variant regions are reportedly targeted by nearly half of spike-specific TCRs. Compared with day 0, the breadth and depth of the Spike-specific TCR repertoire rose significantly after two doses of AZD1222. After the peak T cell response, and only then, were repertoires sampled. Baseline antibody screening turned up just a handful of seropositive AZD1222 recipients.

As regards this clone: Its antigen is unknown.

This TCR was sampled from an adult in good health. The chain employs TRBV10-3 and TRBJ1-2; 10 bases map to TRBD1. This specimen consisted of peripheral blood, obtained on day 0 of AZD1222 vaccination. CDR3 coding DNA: TGTGCCATCAGTGAGTCGACAGGGGGCGGCTACACCTTC. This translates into CAISESTGGGYTF.